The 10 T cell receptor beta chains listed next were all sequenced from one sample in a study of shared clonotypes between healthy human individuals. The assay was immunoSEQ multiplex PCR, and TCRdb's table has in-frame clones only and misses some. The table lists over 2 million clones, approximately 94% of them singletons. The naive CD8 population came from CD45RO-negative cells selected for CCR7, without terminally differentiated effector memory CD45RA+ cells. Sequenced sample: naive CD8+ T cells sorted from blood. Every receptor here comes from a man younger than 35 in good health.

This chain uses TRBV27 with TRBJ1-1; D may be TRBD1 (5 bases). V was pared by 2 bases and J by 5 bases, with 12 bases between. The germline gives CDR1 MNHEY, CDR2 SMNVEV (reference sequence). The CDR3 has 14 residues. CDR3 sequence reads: CASSLAGRETEAFF. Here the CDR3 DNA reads TGTGCCAGCAGTTTAGCAGGGAGGGAAACTGAAGCTTTCTTT.

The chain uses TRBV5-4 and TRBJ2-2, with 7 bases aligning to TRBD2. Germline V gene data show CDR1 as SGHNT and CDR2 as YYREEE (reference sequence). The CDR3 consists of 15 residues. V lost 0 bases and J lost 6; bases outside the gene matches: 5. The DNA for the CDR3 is TGTGCCAGCAGCTTGGGCGGACTAGGCCCCGGGGAGCTGTTTTTT. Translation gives CASSLGGLGPGELFF.

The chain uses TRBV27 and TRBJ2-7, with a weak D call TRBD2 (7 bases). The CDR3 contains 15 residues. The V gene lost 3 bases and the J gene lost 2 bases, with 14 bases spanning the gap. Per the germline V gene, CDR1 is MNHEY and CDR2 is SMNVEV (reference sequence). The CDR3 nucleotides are TGTGCCAGCAGTTTCGAAGGGGGGGCTCCCTACGAGCAGTACTTC. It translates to CASSFEGGAPYEQYF.

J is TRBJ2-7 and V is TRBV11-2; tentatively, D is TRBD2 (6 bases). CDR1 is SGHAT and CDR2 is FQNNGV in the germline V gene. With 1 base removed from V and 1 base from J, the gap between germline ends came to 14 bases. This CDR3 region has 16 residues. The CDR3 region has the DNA TGTGCCAGCAGCTTAGTCGGAGGGAGGACATCCTACGAGCAGTACTTC. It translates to CASSLVGGRTSYEQYF.

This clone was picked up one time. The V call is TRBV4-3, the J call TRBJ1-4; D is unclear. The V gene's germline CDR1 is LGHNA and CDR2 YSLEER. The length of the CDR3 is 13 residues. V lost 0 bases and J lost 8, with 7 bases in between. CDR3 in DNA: TGCGCCAGCAGCCAAGATTTTGGGGAAAAACTGTTTTTT. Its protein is CASSQDFGEKLFF.

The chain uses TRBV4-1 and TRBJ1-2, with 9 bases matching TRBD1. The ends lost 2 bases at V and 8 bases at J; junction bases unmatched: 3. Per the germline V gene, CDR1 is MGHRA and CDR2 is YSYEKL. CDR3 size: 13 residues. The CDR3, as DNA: TGCGCCAGCAGCCAACGACAGGGGGTCGGCTACACCTTC. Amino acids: CASSQRQGVGYTF.

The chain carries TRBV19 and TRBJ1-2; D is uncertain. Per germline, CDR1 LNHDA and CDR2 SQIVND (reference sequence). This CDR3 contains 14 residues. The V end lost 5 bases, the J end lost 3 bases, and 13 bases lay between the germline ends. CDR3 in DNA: TGTGCCAGTAGTTCGGCAGGTGTGGACTATGGCTACACCTTC. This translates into CASSSAGVDYGYTF.

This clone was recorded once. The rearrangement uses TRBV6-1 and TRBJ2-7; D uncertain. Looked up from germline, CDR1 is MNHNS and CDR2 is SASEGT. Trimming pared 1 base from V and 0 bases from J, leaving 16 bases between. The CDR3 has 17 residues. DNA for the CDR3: TGTGCCAGCAGTGAAGTCTTATTGTTGACGGACTCCTACGAGCAGTACTTC. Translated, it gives CASSEVLLLTDSYEQYF.

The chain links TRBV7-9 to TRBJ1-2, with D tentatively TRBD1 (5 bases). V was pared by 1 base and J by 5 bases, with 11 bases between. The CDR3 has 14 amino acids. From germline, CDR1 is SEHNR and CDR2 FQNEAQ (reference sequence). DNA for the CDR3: TGTGCCAGCAGCTTAGTGTACGGGGGGTATGGCTACACCTTC. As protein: CASSLVYGGYGYTF.

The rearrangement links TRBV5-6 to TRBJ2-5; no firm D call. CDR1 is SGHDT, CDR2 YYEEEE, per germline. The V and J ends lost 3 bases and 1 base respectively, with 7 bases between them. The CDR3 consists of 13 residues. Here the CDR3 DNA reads TGTGCCAGCAGCTGGGTGGTCCAAGAGACCCAGTACTTC. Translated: CASSWVVQETQYF.